Reported below is one TCR beta chain. Patients were excluded because of uncontrolled infection, other autoimmune disease, pregnancy or lactation. CDR1 SNHLY and CDR2 FYNNEI come from the germline V gene. This CDR3 spans 16 amino acids. V dropped 8 bases and J dropped 4 bases, with 23 bases sitting between them. These data come from a study of T cells in Graves' hyperthyroidism and ophthalmopathy. Researchers amplified the TCR beta CDR3 regions from RNA transcripts. First-round RT-PCR of the TCR CDR3 relied on the HTBI primer set. Each CDR3 protein gets one entry after TCRdb re-called the multiplex PCR reads with MiXCR. The table lists a few hundred thousand distinct CDR3 sequences, about 45% of them singletons.

The gene calls are TRBV2 and TRBJ2-5, with unresolved D. What was sequenced was peripheral blood or thyroid tissue (not recorded which). This clonotype originated in a woman under 30 with Graves' hyperthyroidism. The CDR3 here is CASSPSRVDLSETQYF. The DNA for the CDR3 is TGTGCCAGCTCACCAAGCCGGGTCGACTTGTCAGAGACCCAGTACTTC.